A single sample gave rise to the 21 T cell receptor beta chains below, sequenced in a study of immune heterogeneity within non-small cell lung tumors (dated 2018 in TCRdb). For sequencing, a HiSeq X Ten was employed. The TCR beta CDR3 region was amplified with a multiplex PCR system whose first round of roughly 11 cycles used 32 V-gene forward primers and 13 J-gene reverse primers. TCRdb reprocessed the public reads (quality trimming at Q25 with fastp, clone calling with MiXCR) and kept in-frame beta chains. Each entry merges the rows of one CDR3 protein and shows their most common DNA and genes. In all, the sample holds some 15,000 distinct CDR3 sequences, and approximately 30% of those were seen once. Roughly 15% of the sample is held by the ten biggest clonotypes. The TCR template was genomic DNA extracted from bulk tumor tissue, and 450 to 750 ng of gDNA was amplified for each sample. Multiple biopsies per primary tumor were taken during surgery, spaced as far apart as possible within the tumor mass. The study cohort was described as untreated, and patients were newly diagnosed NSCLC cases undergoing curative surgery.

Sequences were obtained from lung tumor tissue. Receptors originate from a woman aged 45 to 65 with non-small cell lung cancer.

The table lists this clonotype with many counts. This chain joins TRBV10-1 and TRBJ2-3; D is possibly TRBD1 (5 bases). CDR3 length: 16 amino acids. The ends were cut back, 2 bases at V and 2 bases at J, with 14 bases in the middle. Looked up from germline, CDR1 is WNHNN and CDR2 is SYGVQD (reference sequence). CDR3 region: CASSEGTGGFTDTQYF. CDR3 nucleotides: TGCGCCAGCAGTGAGGGTACAGGCGGTTTCACAGATACGCAGTATTTT.

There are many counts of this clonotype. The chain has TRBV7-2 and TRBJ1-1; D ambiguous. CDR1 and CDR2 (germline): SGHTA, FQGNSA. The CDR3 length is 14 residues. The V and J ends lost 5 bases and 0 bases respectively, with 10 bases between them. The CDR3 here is CASSPGRMNTEAFF. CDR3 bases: TGTGCCAGCAGCCCAGGACGGATGAACACTGAAGCTTTCTTT.

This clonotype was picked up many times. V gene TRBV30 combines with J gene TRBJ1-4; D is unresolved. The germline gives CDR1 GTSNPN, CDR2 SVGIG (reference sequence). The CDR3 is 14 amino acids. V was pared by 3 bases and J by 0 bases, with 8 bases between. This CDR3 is CAWSGEPTNEKLFF. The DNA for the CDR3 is TGTGCCTGGAGCGGAGAGCCAACTAATGAAAAACTGTTTTTT.

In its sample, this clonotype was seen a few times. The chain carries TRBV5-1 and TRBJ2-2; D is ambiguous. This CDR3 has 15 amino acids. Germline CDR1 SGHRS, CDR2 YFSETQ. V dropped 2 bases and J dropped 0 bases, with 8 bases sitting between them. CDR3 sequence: CASSFSTPNTGELFF. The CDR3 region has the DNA TGCGCCAGCAGCTTTTCTACTCCGAACACCGGGGAGCTGTTTTTT.

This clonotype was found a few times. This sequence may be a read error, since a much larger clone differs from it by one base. As DNA, the CDR3 is TGTGCCAGCAGTTTTTGGGACCTTACTAGCGCAGATACGCAGTATTTT. Its translation: CASSFWDLTSADTQYF. The chain combines TRBV12-3 or TRBV12-4 with TRBJ2-3; TRBD2 matches 7 bases. The CDR3 is 16 residues long. Trimming took 3 bases from V and 4 from J; bases not matched to a gene: 10.

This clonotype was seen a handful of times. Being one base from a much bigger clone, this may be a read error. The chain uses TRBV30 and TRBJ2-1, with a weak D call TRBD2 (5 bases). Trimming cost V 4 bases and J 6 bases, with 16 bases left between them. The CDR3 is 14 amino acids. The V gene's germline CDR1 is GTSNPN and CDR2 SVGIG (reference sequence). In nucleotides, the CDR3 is TGTGCCTGGACACCGGGAATAGCGATCAATGAGCAGTTCTTC. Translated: CAWTPGIAINEQFF.

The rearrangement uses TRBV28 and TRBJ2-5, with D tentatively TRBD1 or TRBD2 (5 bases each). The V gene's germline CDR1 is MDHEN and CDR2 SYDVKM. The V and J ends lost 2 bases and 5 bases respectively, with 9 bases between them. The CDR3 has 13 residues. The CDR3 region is CASSLIGTETQYF. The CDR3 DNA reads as TGTGCCAGCAGTTTAATAGGGACGGAGACCCAGTACTTC.

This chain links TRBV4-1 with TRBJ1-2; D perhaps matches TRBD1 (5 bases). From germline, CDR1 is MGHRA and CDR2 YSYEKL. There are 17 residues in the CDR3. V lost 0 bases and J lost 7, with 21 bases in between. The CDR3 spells CASSQDMGTGGTRGYTF. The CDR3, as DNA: TGCGCCAGCAGCCAAGATATGGGAACAGGCGGCACCCGTGGCTACACCTTC.

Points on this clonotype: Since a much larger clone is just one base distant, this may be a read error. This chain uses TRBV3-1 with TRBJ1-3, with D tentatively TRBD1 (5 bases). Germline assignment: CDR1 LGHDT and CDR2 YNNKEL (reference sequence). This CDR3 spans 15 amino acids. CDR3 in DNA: TGTGACAGCAGCCAACGGGGGAAAGCTGGAAACACCATATATTTT. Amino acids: CDSSQRGKAGNTIYF.

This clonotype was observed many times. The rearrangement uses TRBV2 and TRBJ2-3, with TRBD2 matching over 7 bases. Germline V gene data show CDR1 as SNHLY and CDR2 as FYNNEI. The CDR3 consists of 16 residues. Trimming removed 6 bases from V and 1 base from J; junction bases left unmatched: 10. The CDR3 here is CASSLHAGDRTDTQYF. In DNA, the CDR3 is TGTGCCAGCAGCCTCCATGCGGGAGATCGCACAGATACGCAGTATTTT.

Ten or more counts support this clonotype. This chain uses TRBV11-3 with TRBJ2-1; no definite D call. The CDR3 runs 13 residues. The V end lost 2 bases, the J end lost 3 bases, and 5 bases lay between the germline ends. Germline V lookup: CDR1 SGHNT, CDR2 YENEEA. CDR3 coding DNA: TGTGCCAGCAGCTTAAACAGCTACAATGAGCAGTTCTTC. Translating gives CASSLNSYNEQFF.

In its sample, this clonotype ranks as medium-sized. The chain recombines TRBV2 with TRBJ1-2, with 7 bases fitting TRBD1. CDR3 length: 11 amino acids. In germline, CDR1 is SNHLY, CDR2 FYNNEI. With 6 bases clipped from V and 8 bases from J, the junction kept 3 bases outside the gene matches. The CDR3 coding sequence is TGTGCCAGCAGGCAGGGGGTGGGCTACACCTTC. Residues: CASRQGVGYTF.

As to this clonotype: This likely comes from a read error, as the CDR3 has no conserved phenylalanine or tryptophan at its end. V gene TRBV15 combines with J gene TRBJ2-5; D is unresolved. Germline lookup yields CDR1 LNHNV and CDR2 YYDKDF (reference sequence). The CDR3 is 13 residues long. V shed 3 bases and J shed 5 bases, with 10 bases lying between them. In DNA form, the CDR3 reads TGTGCCACCAGCAGGTTAGGCGGTGAGACCCAGTACTCC. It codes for CATSRLGGETQYS.

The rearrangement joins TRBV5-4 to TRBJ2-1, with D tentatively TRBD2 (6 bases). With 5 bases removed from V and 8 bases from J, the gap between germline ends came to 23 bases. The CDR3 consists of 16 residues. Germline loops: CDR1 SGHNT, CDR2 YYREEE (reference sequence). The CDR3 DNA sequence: TGTGCCAGCAGGGGGCGGGAACGAACTCCGGGTGATGAGCAGTTCTTC. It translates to CASRGRERTPGDEQFF. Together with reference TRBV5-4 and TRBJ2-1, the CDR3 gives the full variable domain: ETGVTQSPTHLIKTRGQQVTLRCSSQSGHNTVSWYQQALGQGPQFIFQYYREEENGRGNFPPRFSGLQFPNYSSELNVNALELDDSALYLCASRGRERTPGDEQFFGPGTRLTVL.

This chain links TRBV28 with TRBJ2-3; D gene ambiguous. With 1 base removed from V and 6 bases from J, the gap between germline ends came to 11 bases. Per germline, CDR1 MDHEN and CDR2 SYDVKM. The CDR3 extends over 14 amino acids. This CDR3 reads CASSLFLDYDTQYF. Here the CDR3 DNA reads TGTGCCAGCAGTTTATTCCTAGATTATGATACGCAGTATTTT.

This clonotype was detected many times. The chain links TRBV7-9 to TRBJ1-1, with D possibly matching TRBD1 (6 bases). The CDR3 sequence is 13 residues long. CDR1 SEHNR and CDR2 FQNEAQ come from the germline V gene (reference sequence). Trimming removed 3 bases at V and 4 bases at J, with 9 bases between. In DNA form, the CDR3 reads TGTGCCAGCAGCTTGCAGGGGTCCACTGAAGCTTTCTTT. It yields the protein CASSLQGSTEAFF.

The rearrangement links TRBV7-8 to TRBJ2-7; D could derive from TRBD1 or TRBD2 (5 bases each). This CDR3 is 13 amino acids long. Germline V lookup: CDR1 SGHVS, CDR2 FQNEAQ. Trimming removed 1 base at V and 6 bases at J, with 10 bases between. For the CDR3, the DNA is TGTGCCAGCAGCTTAGGGGACGGACTCGAGCAGTACTTC. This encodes CASSLGDGLEQYF.

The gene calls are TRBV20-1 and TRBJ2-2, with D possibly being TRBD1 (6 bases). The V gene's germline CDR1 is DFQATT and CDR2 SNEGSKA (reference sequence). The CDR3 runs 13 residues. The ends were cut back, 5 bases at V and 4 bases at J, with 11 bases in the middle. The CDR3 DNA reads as TGCAGTGCTCCTAAAGGGGGCACCGGGGAGCTGTTTTTT. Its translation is CSAPKGGTGELFF.

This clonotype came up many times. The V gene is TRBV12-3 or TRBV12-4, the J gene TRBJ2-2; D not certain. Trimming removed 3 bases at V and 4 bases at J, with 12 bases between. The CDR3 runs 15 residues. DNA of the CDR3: TGTGCCAGCAGTTTTCTAGGCGGTGGCACCGGGGAGCTGTTTTTT. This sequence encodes CASSFLGGGTGELFF.

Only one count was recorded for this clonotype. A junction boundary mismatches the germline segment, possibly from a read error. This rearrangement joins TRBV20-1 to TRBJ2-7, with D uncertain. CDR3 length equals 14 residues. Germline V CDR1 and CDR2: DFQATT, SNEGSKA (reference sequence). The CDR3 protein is CGASPAGRADGQYF. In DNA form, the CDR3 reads TGCGGTGCTAGTCCGGCAGGCCGGGCGGACGGGCAGTACTTC.

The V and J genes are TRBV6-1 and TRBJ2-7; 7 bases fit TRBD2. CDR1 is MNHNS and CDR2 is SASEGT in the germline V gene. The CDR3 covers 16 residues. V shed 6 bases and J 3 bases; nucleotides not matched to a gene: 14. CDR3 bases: TGTGCCAGCAGCTTCGGGACCGGGGGGTTGATCTACGAGCAGTACTTC. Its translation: CASSFGTGGLIYEQYF.